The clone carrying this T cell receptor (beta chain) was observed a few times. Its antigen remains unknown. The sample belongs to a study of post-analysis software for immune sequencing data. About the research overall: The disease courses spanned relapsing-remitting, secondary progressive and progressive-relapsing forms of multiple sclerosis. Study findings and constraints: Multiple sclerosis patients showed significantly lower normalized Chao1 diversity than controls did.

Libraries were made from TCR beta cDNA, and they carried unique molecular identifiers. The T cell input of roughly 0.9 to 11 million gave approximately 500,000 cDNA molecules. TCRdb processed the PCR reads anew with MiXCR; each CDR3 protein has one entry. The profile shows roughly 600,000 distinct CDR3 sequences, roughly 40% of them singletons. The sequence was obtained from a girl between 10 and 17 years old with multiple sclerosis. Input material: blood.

CDR3 residues: CASSYKQGRETQYF. CDR3 DNA sequence: TGTGCCAGCAGCTACAAACAGGGGAGGGAGACCCAGTACTTC. This sequence joins TRBV7-9 and TRBJ2-5, with D possibly matching TRBD1 (7 bases). V dropped 4 bases and J dropped 5 bases, with 14 bases sitting between them. The CDR3 totals 14 residues. The germline gives CDR1 SEHNR, CDR2 FQNEAQ (reference sequence). Looking up the rest from reference TRBV7-9 and TRBJ2-5 gives the full variable domain: DTGVSQNPRHKITKRGQNVTFRCDPISEHNRLYWYRQTLGQGPEFLTYFQNEAQLEKSRLLSDRFSAERPKGSFSTLEIQRTEQGDSAMYLCASSYKQGRETQYFGPGTRLLVL.